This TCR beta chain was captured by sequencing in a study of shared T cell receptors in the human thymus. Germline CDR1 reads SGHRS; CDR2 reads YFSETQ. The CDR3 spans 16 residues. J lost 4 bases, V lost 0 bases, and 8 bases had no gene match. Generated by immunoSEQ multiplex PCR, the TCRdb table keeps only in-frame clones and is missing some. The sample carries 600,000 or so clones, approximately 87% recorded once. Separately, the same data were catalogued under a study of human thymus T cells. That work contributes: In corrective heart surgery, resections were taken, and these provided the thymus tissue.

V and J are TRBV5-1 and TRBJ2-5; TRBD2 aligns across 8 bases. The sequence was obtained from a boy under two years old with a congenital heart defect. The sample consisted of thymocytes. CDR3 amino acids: CASSLAGRGRPETQYF. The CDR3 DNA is TGCGCCAGCAGCTTGGCCGGGCGCGGGAGGCCAGAGACCCAGTACTTC. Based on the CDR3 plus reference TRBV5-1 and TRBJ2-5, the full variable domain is KAGVTQTPRYLIKTRGQQVTLSCSPISGHRSVSWYQQTPGQGLQFLFEYFSETQRNKGNFPGRFSGRQFSNSRSEMNVSTLELGDSALYLCASSLAGRGRPETQYFGPGTRLLVL.